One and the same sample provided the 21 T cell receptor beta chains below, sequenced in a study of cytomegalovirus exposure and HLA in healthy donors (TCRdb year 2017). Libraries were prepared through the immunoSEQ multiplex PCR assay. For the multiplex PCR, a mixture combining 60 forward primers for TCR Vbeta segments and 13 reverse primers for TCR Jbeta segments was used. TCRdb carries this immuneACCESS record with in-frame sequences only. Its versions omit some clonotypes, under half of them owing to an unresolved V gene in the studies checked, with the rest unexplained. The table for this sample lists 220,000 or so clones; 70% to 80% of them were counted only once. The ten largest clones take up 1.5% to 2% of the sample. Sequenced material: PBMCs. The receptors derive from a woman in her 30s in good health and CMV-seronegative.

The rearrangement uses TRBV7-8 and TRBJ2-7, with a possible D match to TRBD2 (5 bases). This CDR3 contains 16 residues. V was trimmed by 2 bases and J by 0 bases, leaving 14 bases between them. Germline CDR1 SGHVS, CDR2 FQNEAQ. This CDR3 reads CASSLLPGIDSYEQYF. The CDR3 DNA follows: TGTGCCAGCAGCTTATTACCGGGGATCGACTCCTACGAGCAGTACTTC.

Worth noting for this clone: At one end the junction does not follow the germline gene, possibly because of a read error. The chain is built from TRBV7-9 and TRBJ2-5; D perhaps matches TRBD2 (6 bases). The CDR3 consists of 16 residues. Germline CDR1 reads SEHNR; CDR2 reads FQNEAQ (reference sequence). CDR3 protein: CSSSPPQSGHQETQYF. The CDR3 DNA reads TGTTCCAGCAGCCCCCCCCAAAGCGGGCATCAAGAGACCCAGTACTTC.

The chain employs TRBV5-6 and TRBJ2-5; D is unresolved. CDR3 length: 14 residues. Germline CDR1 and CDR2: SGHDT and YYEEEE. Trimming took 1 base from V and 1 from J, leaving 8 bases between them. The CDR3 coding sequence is TGTGCCAGCAGCTTGATCGCGATCCAAGAGACCCAGTACTTC. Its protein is CASSLIAIQETQYF. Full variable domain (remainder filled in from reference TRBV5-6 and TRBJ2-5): DAGVTQSPTHLIKTRGQQVTLRCSPKSGHDTVSWYQQALGQGPQFIFQYYEEEERQRGNFPDRFSGHQFPNYSSELNVNALLLGDSALYLCASSLIAIQETQYFGPGTRLLVL.

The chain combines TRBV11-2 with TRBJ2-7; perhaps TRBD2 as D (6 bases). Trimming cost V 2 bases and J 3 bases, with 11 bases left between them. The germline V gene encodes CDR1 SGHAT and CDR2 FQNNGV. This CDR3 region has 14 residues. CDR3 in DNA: TGTGCCAGCAGCTTACGGGGGATAAGCTACGAGCAGTACTTC. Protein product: CASSLRGISYEQYF.

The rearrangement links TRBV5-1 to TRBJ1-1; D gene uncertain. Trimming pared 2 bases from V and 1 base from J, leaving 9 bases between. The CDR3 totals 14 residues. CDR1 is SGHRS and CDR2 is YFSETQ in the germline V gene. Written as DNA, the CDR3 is TGCGCCAGCAGCTTCTGGGCAGCGAACACTGAAGCTTTCTTT. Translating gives CASSFWAANTEAFF.

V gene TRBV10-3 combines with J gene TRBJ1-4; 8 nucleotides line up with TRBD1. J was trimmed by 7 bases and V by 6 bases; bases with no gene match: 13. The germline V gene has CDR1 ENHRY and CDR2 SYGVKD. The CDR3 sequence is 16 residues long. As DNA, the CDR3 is TGTGCCATCAGCTACACCTGGCAGGGGGCGCCTGAAAAACTGTTTTTT. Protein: CAISYTWQGAPEKLFF.

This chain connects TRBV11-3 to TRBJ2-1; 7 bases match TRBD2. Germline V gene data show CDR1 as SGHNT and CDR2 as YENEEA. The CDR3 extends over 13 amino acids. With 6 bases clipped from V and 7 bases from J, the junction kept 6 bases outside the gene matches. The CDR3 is CASSRVGGNEQFF. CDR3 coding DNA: TGTGCCAGCAGTCGGGTGGGGGGGAATGAGCAGTTCTTC. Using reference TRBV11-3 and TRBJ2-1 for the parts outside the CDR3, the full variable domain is EAGVVQSPRYKIIEKKQPVAFWCNPISGHNTLYWYLQNLGQGPELLIRYENEEAVDDSQLPKDRFSAERLKGVDSTLKIQPAELGDSAVYLCASSRVGGNEQFFGPGTRLTVL.

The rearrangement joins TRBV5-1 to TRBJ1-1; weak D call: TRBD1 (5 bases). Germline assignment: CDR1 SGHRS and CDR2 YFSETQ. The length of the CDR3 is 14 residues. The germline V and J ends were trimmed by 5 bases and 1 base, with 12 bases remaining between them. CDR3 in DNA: TGCGCCAGCAGAGGGTTAGGGGAGAACACTGAAGCTTTCTTT. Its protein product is CASRGLGENTEAFF.

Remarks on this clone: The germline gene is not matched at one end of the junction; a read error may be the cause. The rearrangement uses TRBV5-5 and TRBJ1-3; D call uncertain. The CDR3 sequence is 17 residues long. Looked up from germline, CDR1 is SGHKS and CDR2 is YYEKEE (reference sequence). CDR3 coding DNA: TGTGACAGCAGCTTCACCGCGGGCACACTCTCTGGAAACACCATATATTTT. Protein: CDSSFTAGTLSGNTIYF.

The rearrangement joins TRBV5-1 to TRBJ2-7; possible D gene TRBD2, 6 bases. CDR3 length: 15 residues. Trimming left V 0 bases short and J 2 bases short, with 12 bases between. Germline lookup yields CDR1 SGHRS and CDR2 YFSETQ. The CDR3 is CASSLEGRDTYEQYF. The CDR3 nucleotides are TGCGCCAGCAGCTTGGAGGGGCGGGATACCTACGAGCAGTACTTC.

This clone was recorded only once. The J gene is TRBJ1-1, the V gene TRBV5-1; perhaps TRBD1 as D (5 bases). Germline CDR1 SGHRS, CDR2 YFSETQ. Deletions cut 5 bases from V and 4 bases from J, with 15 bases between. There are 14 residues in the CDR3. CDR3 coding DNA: TGCGCCAGCAGGGGAACCTTGGGGCCCACTGAAGCTTTCTTT. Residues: CASRGTLGPTEAFF.

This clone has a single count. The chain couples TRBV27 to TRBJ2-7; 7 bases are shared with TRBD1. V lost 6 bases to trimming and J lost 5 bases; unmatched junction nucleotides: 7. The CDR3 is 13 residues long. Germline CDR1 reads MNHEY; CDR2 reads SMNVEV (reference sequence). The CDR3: CASSPGQWNEQYF. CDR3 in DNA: TGTGCCAGCAGCCCGGGACAGTGGAACGAGCAGTACTTC.

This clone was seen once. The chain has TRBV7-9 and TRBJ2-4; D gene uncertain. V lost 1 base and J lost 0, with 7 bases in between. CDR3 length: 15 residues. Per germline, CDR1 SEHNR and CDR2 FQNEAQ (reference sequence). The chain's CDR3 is CASSLGSGAKNIQYF. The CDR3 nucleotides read TGTGCCAGCAGCTTAGGGTCGGGAGCCAAAAACATTCAGTACTTC.

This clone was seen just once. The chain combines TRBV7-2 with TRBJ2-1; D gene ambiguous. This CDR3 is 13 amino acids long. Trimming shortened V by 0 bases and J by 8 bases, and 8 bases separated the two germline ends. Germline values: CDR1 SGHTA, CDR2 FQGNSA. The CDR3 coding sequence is TGTGCCAGCAGCTTAGCTCCTCTCCATGAGCAGTTCTTC. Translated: CASSLAPLHEQFF.

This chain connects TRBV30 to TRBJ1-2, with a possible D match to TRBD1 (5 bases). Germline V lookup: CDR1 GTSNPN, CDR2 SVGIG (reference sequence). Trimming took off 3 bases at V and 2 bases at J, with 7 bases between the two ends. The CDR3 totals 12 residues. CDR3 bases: TGTGCCTGGAGCAGACAGAACTATGGCTACACCTTC. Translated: CAWSRQNYGYTF.

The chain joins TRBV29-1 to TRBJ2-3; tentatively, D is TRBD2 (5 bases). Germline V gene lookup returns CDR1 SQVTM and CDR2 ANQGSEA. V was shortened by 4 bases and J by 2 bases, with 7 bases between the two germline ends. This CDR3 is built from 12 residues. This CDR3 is CSVARDTDTQYF. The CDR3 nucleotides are TGCAGCGTTGCACGGGACACAGATACGCAGTATTTT.

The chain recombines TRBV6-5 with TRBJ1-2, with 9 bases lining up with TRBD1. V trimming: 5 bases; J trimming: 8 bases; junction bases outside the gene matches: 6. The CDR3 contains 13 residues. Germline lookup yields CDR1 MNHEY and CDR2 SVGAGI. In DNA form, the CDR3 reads TGTGCCAGCAGTCGGGACAGGGCACGGGGCTACACCTTC. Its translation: CASSRDRARGYTF.

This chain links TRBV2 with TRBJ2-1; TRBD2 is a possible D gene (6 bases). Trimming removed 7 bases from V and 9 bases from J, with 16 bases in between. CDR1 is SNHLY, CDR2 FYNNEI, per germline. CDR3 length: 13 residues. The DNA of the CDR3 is TGTGCCAGCAACCAAGATGGAGGGATTGAGCAGTTCTTC. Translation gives CASNQDGGIEQFF.

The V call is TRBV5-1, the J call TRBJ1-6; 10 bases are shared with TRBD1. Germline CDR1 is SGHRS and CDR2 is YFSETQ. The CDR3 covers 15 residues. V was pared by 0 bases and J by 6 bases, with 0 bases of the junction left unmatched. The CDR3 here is CASSLGQGANSPLHF. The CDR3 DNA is TGCGCCAGCAGCTTGGGACAGGGGGCTAATTCACCCCTCCACTTT.

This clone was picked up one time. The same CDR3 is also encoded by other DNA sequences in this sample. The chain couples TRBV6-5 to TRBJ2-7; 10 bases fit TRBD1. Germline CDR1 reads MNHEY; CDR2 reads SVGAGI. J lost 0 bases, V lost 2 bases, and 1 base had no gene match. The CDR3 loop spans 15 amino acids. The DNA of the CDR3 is TGTGCCAGCAGTTACCGGACAGGGGGCTCCTACGAGCAGTACTTC. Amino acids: CASSYRTGGSYEQYF.

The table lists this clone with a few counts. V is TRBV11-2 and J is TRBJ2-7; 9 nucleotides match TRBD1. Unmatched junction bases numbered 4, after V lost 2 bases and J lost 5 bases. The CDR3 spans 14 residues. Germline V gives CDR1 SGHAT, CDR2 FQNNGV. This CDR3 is CASSLWGQGHEQYF. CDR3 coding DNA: TGTGCCAGCAGCTTATGGGGACAGGGACACGAGCAGTACTTC. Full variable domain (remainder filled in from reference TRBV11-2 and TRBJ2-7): EAGVAQSPRYKIIEKRQSVAFWCNPISGHATLYWYQQILGQGPKLLIQFQNNGVVDDSQLPKDRFSAERLKGVDSTLKIQPAKLEDSAVYLCASSLWGQGHEQYFGPGTRLTVT.